The 14 T cell receptor beta chains below were found in one sample sequenced in a study of beta chain features in type 1 diabetes. TCRB transcripts that were expressed got sequenced, as all of the isolated RNA had been reverse transcribed. Sequencing was performed with immunoSEQ multiplex PCR; in TCRdb, only in-frame clones are kept and a portion is missing. The sample yields 350,000 to 450,000 clones, approximately 15% seen once. Sequencing used naive CD4+ T cells from blood. The receptors stem from a woman aged 18-29 years in good health.

The chain has TRBV18 and TRBJ2-5; 11 bases map to TRBD2. Germline assignment: CDR1 KGHSH and CDR2 LQKENI. This CDR3 region has 15 residues. J gave up 0 bases and V 6 bases, and 3 bases lay outside the gene matches. This chain's CDR3 is CASSQLAGDQETQYF. The CDR3 DNA sequence: TGTGCCAGCTCCCAACTAGCGGGGGACCAAGAGACCCAGTACTTC. Drawing the rest from reference TRBV18 and TRBJ2-5, the complete variable domain is NAGVMQNPRHLVRRRGQEARLRCSPMKGHSHVYWYRQLPEEGLKFMVYLQKENIIDESGMPKERFSAEFPKEGPSILRIQQVVRGDSAAYFCASSQLAGDQETQYFGPGTRLLVL.

The chain is built from TRBV28 and TRBJ1-1; no clear D gene. Trimming removed 5 bases at V and 6 bases at J, with 16 bases between. CDR1 and CDR2 from the germline V gene are MDHEN and SYDVKM. This CDR3 contains 14 residues. CDR3 residues: CASSPLDAGSEAFF. The CDR3 DNA reads TGTGCCAGCAGTCCTCTCGACGCGGGTTCTGAAGCTTTCTTT.

The chain is built from TRBV11-1 and TRBJ2-1; 8 bases line up with TRBD2. The germline CDR1 and CDR2 sequences are SGHAT and FQDESV (reference sequence). V dropped 2 bases and J dropped 10; count of bases not matched to a gene: 7. The CDR3 totals 14 residues. The CDR3 DNA reads TGTGCCAGCAGCTTACGACGACTAGCGCCGGAGCAGTTCTTC. Encoded protein: CASSLRRLAPEQFF.

The chain links TRBV10-3 to TRBJ2-7, with 7 bases fitting TRBD2. The CDR3 contains 11 residues. In germline, CDR1 is ENHRY, CDR2 SYGVKD. CDR3 sequence (DNA): TGTGGGTGCGGGAGCTCCTACGAGCAGTACTTC. Amino acid sequence: CGCGSSYEQYF.

The CDR3 sequence: CASSPRGGETQYF. The CDR3 nucleotides are TGTGCCAGTAGTCCGAGGGGGGGAGAGACCCAGTACTTC. The V and J genes are TRBV19 and TRBJ2-5, with a tentative D call TRBD2 (7 bases). In germline, CDR1 is LNHDA, CDR2 SQIVND (reference sequence). V lost 5 bases and J lost 4, with 11 bases in between. The CDR3 runs to 13 residues.

Only a few counts were recorded for this clone. The genes are TRBV30 and TRBJ2-1; 7 nucleotides line up with TRBD2. The ends lost 8 bases at V and 9 bases at J; junction bases unmatched: 16. The germline gives CDR1 GTSNPN, CDR2 SVGIG (reference sequence). This CDR3 region has 14 residues. The CDR3 nucleotides are TGTGCCGGAACCGGACTAGGCGGGATGAGTGAGCAGTTCTTC. Its protein is CAGTGLGGMSEQFF. Full variable domain (remainder filled in from reference TRBV30 and TRBJ2-1): SQTIHQWPATLVQPVGSPLSLECTVEGTSNPNLYWYRQAAGRGLQLLFYSVGIGQISSEVPQNLSASRPQDRQFILSSKKLLLSDSGFYLCAGTGLGGMSEQFFGPGTRLTVL.

This sequence joins TRBV29-1 and TRBJ1-1; 11 nucleotides line up with TRBD1. This CDR3 has 11 residues. Trimming took 4 bases from V and 13 from J; bases not matched to a gene: 5. Germline values: CDR1 SQVTM, CDR2 ANQGSEA. In DNA form, the CDR3 reads TGCAGCGTTGCGGACAGGGGGCATGGTTTCTTT. Residues: CSVADRGHGFF.

The genes are TRBV29-1 and TRBJ2-7; 8 bases are a match to TRBD1. This CDR3 comprises 15 residues. The germline gives CDR1 SQVTM, CDR2 ANQGSEA. With V trimmed by 7 bases and J by 0 bases, 11 bases remained unmatched. CDR3 residues: CSAAAPGTGSYEQYF. The CDR3 coding sequence is TGCAGCGCGGCGGCTCCCGGGACAGGCTCCTACGAGCAGTACTTC.

This clone has just a few counts. The gene calls are TRBV29-1 and TRBJ2-1, with D possibly matching TRBD1 (6 bases). V lost 3 bases and J lost 5, with 11 bases in between. The CDR3 consists of 13 residues. Germline V gives CDR1 SQVTM, CDR2 ANQGSEA. In DNA form, the CDR3 reads TGCAGCGTTGATAGGAACAGGGACAATGAGCAGTTCTTC. This sequence encodes CSVDRNRDNEQFF.

A few counts support this clone. The rearrangement joins TRBV4-3 to TRBJ2-7, with 7 bases that match TRBD1. CDR3 length equals 14 residues. Trimming at V came to 3 bases and at J to 2 bases, leaving 4 bases not matched to a gene. Germline loops: CDR1 LGHNA, CDR2 YSLEER. The CDR3 nucleotides read TGCGCCAGCAGCCATACAGGGGCCGCCTACGAGCAGTACTTC. Its protein is CASSHTGAAYEQYF.

This chain connects TRBV25-1 to TRBJ2-3, with 7 bases fitting TRBD2. The J segment lost 3 bases and the V segment lost 1 base, leaving 10 bases of the junction unmatched. This CDR3 region has 17 residues. CDR1 and CDR2 from the germline V gene are MGHDK and SYGVNS. This chain's CDR3 is CASSEFASGKGTDTQYF. The CDR3 DNA reads TGTGCCAGCAGTGAATTCGCCAGCGGGAAGGGTACAGATACGCAGTATTTT.

This clone turned up a few times. The junction differs from germline at one of its ends, possibly a read error. The V call is TRBV29-1, the J call TRBJ1-2, with D possibly being TRBD1 (5 bases). Germline CDR1 and CDR2: SQVTM and ANQGSEA. This CDR3 spans 12 amino acids. Here the CDR3 DNA reads TGCAGCGCACACGAAGGGGACTACGGCTACACCTTC. The encoded protein is CSAHEGDYGYTF.

In this sample, this clone turned up a few times. V gene TRBV9 combines with J gene TRBJ2-1; 9 bases are shared with TRBD1. With V trimmed by 2 bases and J by 8 bases, 5 bases remained unmatched. The CDR3 runs to 14 residues. CDR1 is SGDLS, CDR2 YYNGEE, per germline. The CDR3 DNA follows: TGTGCCAGCAGCGTGGGACAGGGTGGCGATGAGCAGTTCTTC. This encodes CASSVGQGGDEQFF.

The chain links TRBV29-1 to TRBJ1-2; perhaps TRBD1 as D (5 bases). The CDR3 sequence is 14 residues long. V lost 3 bases to trimming and J lost 4 bases, with 15 bases between them. From germline, CDR1 is SQVTM and CDR2 ANQGSEA. The DNA for the CDR3 is TGCAGCGTTGATCCTGAAGGGGCCGGCTATGGCTACACCTTC. Translated: CSVDPEGAGYGYTF.